This T cell receptor (beta chain) emerged from a study of shared clonotypes between healthy human individuals. Study-wide results and caveats: Generally, naive subsets came out with larger estimated richness than memory subsets. Shared clonotypes across all four donors exceeded non-shared ones in generation probability.

Sorted subsets were amplified in replicate PCRs using 200 ng DNA, tens of thousands of T cell genomes. Using immunoSEQ multiplex PCR, the repertoire was profiled, and TCRdb retains in-frame clones only, with some absent. The sample comprises some 2,000,000 clones, about 95% of which are singletons, and approximately 0.13% rests with the top ten. The study drew all its donors from Caucasian adults living in Nashville, Tennessee. CDR1 and CDR2 (germline): MNHEY, SMNVEV (reference sequence). V shed 7 bases, J shed 7 bases, and the junction held 8 bases outside the gene matches. This CDR3 has 15 amino acids. A remark on this clone: Its antigen is undetermined.

The clonotype originates from a young man in good health. The chain combines TRBV27 with TRBJ1-6; 9 positions match TRBD1. Specimen: naive CD4+ T cells sorted from blood. The subset: CD45RA+ positively selected. The CDR3 DNA reads as TGTGCCAGCACTTCCGGGACAGGGATGAATTCACCCCTCCACTTT. Translating gives CASTSGTGMNSPLHF.